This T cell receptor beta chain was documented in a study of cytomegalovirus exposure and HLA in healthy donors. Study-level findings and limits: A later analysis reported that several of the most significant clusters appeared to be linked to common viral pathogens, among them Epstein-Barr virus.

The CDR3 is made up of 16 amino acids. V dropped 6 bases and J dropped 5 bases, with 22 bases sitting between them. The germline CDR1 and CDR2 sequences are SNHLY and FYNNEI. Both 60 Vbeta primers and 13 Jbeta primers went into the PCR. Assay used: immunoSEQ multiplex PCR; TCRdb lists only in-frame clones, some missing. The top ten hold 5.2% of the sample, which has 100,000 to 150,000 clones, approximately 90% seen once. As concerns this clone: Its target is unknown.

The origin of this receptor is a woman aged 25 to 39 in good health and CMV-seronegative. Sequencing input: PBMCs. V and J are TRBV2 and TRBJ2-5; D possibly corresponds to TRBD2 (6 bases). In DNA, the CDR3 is TGTGCCAGCAGGAAGGGTCGACTAGTTTTGGGGGAGACCCAGTACTTC. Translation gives CASRKGRLVLGETQYF.